What follows describes a single TCR beta chain. This sample is drawn from a study of Graves' ophthalmopathy and Graves' hyperthyroidism. V trimming: 4 bases; J trimming: 7 bases; junction bases outside the gene matches: 9. The CDR3 covers 15 residues. The germline CDR1 and CDR2 sequences are MGHRA and YSYEKL. Investigators amplified TCR beta CDR3 regions from RNA transcripts. The first-round RT-PCR employed HTBI primers together with the Qiagen OneStep RT-PCR kit. A multiplex PCR was then performed as the second round. TCRdb recomputed calls from the multiplex PCR reads with MiXCR, one row per CDR3 protein. The sample lists a few hundred thousand distinct CDR3 sequences, 17% occurring once.

Sequencing was carried out using peripheral blood. The origin of this receptor is an adult woman with stable Graves' hyperthyroidism. The rearrangement uses TRBV4-1 and TRBJ2-7; 11 bases match TRBD2. The CDR3 loop reads CASSPLAGGSFEQYF. The CDR3 bases are TGCGCCAGCAGCCCCTTAGCGGGAGGGTCTTTTGAGCAGTACTTC.